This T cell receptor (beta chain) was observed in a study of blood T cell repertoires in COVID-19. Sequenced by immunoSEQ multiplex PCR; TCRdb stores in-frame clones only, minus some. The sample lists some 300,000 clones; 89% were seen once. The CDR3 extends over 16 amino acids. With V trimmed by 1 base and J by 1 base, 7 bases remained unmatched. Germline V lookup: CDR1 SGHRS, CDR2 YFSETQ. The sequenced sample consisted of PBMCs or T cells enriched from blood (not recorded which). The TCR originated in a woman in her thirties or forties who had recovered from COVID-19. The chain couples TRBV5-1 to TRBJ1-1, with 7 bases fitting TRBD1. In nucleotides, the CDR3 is TGCGCCAGCAGCTTGAGAGGGGGCGCAGGGAACACTGAAGCTTTCTTT. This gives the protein CASSLRGGAGNTEAFF.